This T cell receptor (beta chain) was observed in a study of shared clonotypes between healthy human individuals. Overall study results and limits: Naive CD4 clonotypes were shared across a handful of donors at about 5%.

Concerning this clone: No antigen is known for it.

V shed 5 bases, J shed 2 bases, and the junction held 8 bases outside the gene matches. The CDR3 has 15 residues. Germline V lookup: CDR1 LNHDA, CDR2 SQIVND (reference sequence). The assay used deep level. For each subset, genomic DNA was distributed in equal portions over several immunoSEQ plates. Clones were sequenced by immunoSEQ multiplex PCR, and TCRdb holds only the in-frame ones, with some missing. This sample has about 1.5 million clones, with 95% to 97% found just once. The source material was naive CD4+ T cells sorted from blood. The subset is: CD45RA+ positively selected. The chain has TRBV19 and TRBJ1-1, with 7 bases matching TRBD1. This sequence originates from a man younger than 40 in good health. This chain's CDR3 is CASSPIDRVNTEAFF. CDR3 bases: TGTGCCAGTAGTCCGATAGACAGGGTTAACACTGAAGCTTTCTTT.